This T cell receptor beta chain was identified in a study of brain T cells in children with intractable seizures (dated by TCRdb to the early 2020s). Background for the entire study: Resected brain tissue from 50 to 55 pediatric epilepsy surgery cases was initially screened for immune gene transcripts with a NanoString immunology panel. About 70% of the 12 selected surgery cases also had pre-surgery blood sequenced, which left four cases with brain tissue only.

Overall study results and their limits: Because pre- and post-surgery blood were sequenced to different depths, clones absent from the pre-surgery sample may reflect undersampling. Viral specificity was inferred solely from CDR3 sequence similarity, and the HCMV serostatus of the patients was not known.

The sample's time point label, decoded: blood from clinic visit 5 months post-surgery; TSC patient then seizure free. The surgery cases showing the highest brain T cell transcript signatures were chosen for TCR beta chain sequencing of brain tissue and, when available, of blood. Prior to surgery, the patients had been treated with at least one anti-epileptic drug. The TCR-sequenced patients were children whose drug-resistant epilepsy was caused by tuberous sclerosis complex, focal cortical dysplasia, Rasmussen encephalitis or hemimegalencephaly. The Monarch genomic DNA purification kit was used to extract bulk genomic DNA from unsorted brain tissue and from whole blood. TCR beta chain sequences were generated from genomic DNA using the immunoSEQ assay. On the study's bioinformatics: CDR3 sequences not starting with the conserved framework cysteine at position 104 were manually removed. To get clonality, the normalized Shannon's Diversity Index was subtracted from one, giving values from 0 (maximal diversity) to 1 (oligoclonal). Chi-squared comparison-of-proportions tests were used to check whether the frequency of the same CDR3 differed between samples, for example brain versus blood. Public clonotypes were found through immuneACCESS searches, while the VDJdb browser was used to judge similarity to known antiviral clonotypes. Entries here come from immuneACCESS through TCRdb and include only in-frame sequences with V and J called. Some clones fail to appear in such tables; in the studies checked, an unresolved V gene covers under half of the shortfall, and the cause of the remainder is unknown. V, J and clone size reflect that table, while D and trimming were determined from the DNA. Present in this sample are around 340,000 clones, 93% of which were seen just once. 5% to 7% of the sample comes from the top ten.

Comments on this clone: What antigen it recognizes has not been identified. Base-call qualities are not available, and no considerably larger clone is one nucleotide away.

The CDR1 and CDR2 encoded by the germline V gene are SGDLS and YYNGEE. Unmatched junction bases come to 11, with V trimmed by 4 bases and J by 7 bases. There are 16 amino acids in the CDR3, from cysteine to phenylalanine inclusive. CDR3 DNA only is kept here, 48 bases in frame from base 1. Recombination linked TRBV9 to TRBJ1-4, with 9 bases aligning to TRBD1. The TCR comes from a boy under two years old with tuberous sclerosis and intractable seizures. This material consisted of peripheral blood, taken 4 to 6 months after surgery. The DNA sequence is TGTGCCAGCAGCCCCCGGGCGGACAGGGGATTTGAAAAACTGTTTTTT. It translates to CASSPRADRGFEKLFF.